This T cell receptor beta chain was identified in a study of early T cells in non-severe SARS-CoV-2 infection. Overall study results and limits: Database matching using VDJdb favored anti-spike CD8 responses, with private and CD4 specificities left missing.

Individual cDNA molecules received unique molecular identifiers during library preparation. TCRdb fed the 5' RACE reads into MiXCR, producing one record per CDR3 protein. Of approximately 70,000 distinct CDR3 sequences in the sample, 13% were seen once. About this clonotype: Antigen specificity is unknown.

This TCR was sampled from an adult who was a healthcare worker with PCR-confirmed SARS-CoV-2 infection or an uninfected control (not recorded which). Sequenced: whole blood.

CDR3 sequence reads: CASSSGETEAFF. The CDR3 DNA follows: TGTGCCAGCAGTTCAGGGGAAACTGAAGCTTTCTTT. The rearrangement joins TRBV7-9 to TRBJ1-1, with a tentative D call TRBD1 (6 bases). Germline CDR1 reads SEHNR; CDR2 reads FQNEAQ (reference sequence). Between the trimmed V and J ends, which lost 6 bases and 5 bases, there was a span of 10 bases. The CDR3 covers 12 residues.